These T cell receptor beta chains were read from a single sample in a study of T-cell memory formation after mild COVID-19. Via MiXCR, TCRdb re-called the 5' RACE reads, giving one row per CDR3 protein. Of 65,000 to 95,000 distinct CDR3 sequences listed, 10% to 15% are singletons. The sequenced sample consisted of PBMCs or a T cell subset sorted from them (not recorded which). These receptors were taken from a man between 18 and 35 years old who had mild COVID-19 (a few samples of this study predate the infection). Cell type and time point are not known. Both conserved end residues are part of each CDR3. The order of the fields is D gene, clone size, V gene, J gene, CDR3 DNA, CDR3 protein. D genes are given only for firm matches. Part of the rows lack a size; the others show once, few, many or a class for expanded clones.

.	many	TRBV21-1	TRBJ2-2	TGTGCCAGCAGCAAAGGAGAGGACTTGCACACCGGGGAGCTGTTTTTT	CASSKGEDLHTGELFF
TRBD2	.	TRBV20-1	TRBJ2-5	TGCAGTGCTAGAGGTCGGACTAGCGGGGGGGCACAAGAGACCCAGTACTTC	CSARGRTSGGAQETQYF
TRBD1	.	TRBV6-5	TRBJ1-2	TGTGCCAGCAGTTACGGGGACAGGGGTGGCTACACCTTC	CASSYGDRGGYTF
.	few	TRBV6-2/TRBV6-3	TRBJ1-2	TGTGCCAGCAGCTCGACAGCTACTAACTATGGCTACACCTTC	CASSSTATNYGYTF
TRBD1	many	TRBV6-5	TRBJ1-2	TGTGCCAGCAGTTCTCTGGACAGGGGGCTCGGCTACACCTTC	CASSSLDRGLGYTF
.	.	TRBV15	TRBJ1-2	TGTGCCACCAGCAGTTCCCTTTTGGGCCATGGCTACACCTTC	CATSSSLLGHGYTF
.	few	TRBV11-2	TRBJ2-2	TGTGCCAGCAGCTTAGTGGTTGGGGGCCCCGGGGAGCTGTTTTTT	CASSLVVGGPGELFF
.	.	TRBV6-2/TRBV6-3	TRBJ2-2	TGTGCCAGCACCGGGACCCCTATGACCGGGGAGCTGTTTTTT	CASTGTPMTGELFF
TRBD1	many	TRBV5-1	TRBJ2-4	TGCGCCAGCAGCGGGACAGGGGTTGACATTCAGTACTTC	CASSGTGVDIQYF
.	.	TRBV29-1	TRBJ2-5	TGCAGCGTTGAGGGGGGCAGGGGGTACCAAGAGACCCAGTACTTC	CSVEGGRGYQETQYF
.	.	TRBV14	TRBJ1-1	TGTGCCAGCAGCCAAGTCTTAGGGGCTCTGAACACTGAAGCTTTCTTT	CASSQVLGALNTEAFF
.	.	TRBV7-9	TRBJ2-5	TGTGCCAGCAGCTCCCCGGGGGCCCAAGAGACCCAGTACTTC	CASSSPGAQETQYF
TRBD1	.	TRBV3-1	TRBJ2-4	TGTGCCAGCAGCCAAGCGAACCAGGGGGCAGGAAACATTCAGTACTTC	CASSQANQGAGNIQYF
TRBD1	many	TRBV12-3/TRBV12-4	TRBJ2-1	TGTGCCAGCAGTTCACAGGGGAATGAGCAGTTCTTC	CASSSQGNEQFF
.	.	TRBV4-1	TRBJ2-2	TGCGCCAGCAGCCGGACTGGCTGGGAGCTGTTTTTT	CASSRTGWELFF
TRBD2	.	TRBV20-1	TRBJ2-5	TGCAGTGCTGCTGGGGGGGAGAAGGAGACCCAGTACTTC	CSAAGGEKETQYF
.	.	TRBV20-1	TRBJ1-5	TGCAGTGCTCCAAGCGGGACGGCTGGCAATCAGCCCCAGCATTTT	CSAPSGTAGNQPQHF
.	.	TRBV29-1	TRBJ2-1	TGCAGCGTTCGGGGGGCTTCCGGGACAGTTGACAATGAGCAGTTCTTC	CSVRGASGTVDNEQFF
.	few	TRBV12-3/TRBV12-4	TRBJ1-1	TGTGCCAGCAGTTTAACCCCGTCACCGACGTTTTGGACTGAAGCTTTCTTT	CASSLTPSPTFWTEAFF
.	few	TRBV27	TRBJ2-1	TGTGCCAGCAGTTTACAGCGGCCTACCTACAATGAGCAGTTCTTC	CASSLQRPTYNEQFF
.	.	TRBV19	TRBJ1-5	TGTGCCAGTAGTCCAGGGAAGACACCCAGGGCCAATCAGCCCCAGCATTTT	CASSPGKTPRANQPQHF
.	few	TRBV6-5	TRBJ1-2	TGTGCCAGCAGAACCCTTGTAAACGGTCGTGATGGTCGTGGCTACACCTTC	CASRTLVNGRDGRGYTF
.	few	TRBV7-7	TRBJ2-1	TGTGCTAGCAGCTTAGGCGGGGTAGAAAATGAGCAGTTCTTC	CASSLGGVENEQFF
.	.	TRBV19	TRBJ2-3	TGTGCCAGTGGAAGGAGAGGCACAGATACGCAGTATTTT	CASGRRGTDTQYF
.	few	TRBV10-3	TRBJ2-2	TGTGCCATCAGCCCCAACAGGGAGAACACCGGGGAGCTGTTTTTT	CAISPNRENTGELFF
.	.	TRBV4-1	TRBJ1-2	TGCGCCAGCAGCCAAGTCCGGGCCAGCGCGTGGGGCTACACCTTC	CASSQVRASAWGYTF
TRBD1	few	TRBV4-1	TRBJ1-2	TGCGCCAGCAGGGGGGACAGAAACTATGGCTACACCTTC	CASRGDRNYGYTF
.	.	TRBV12-3/TRBV12-4	TRBJ2-1	TGTGCCAGCAGGAAGATAGGTGAGCAGTTCTTC	CASRKIGEQFF
TRBD2	.	TRBV15	TRBJ2-4	TGTGCCACCAGCAGAGGGACTAGCGGGGACATTCAGTACTTC	CATSRGTSGDIQYF
TRBD1	many	TRBV6-6	TRBJ2-7	TGTGCCAGCAGTCACGGGACAGCCTTGGAGCAGTACTTC	CASSHGTALEQYF
TRBD1	.	TRBV19	TRBJ2-4	TGTGCCAGTAGTACCGGGGGATGGACAGGGTTCGAAAACATTCAGTACTTC	CASSTGGWTGFENIQYF
.	.	TRBV7-9	TRBJ2-1	TGTGCCAGCAGCCCAGGGACGGACAATGAGCAGTTCTTC	CASSPGTDNEQFF
.	.	TRBV7-9	TRBJ1-2	TGTGCCAGCAGCTTAGTCCTCGATGGCTACACCTTC	CASSLVLDGYTF
.	few	TRBV5-1	TRBJ2-2	TGCGCCAGCAGCTCGCCGTTTGGCCTTAACACCGGGGAGCTGTTTTTT	CASSSPFGLNTGELFF
TRBD2	few	TRBV3-1	TRBJ2-5	TGTGCCAGCAGCCTCCGGCGGGGGTGGACGGAGACCCAGTACTTC	CASSLRRGWTETQYF
.	.	TRBV7-7	TRBJ1-5	TGTGCCAGCAGCTTAGCGCGGGGCTTCAATCAGCCCCAGCATTTT	CASSLARGFNQPQHF
.	.	TRBV7-9	TRBJ1-1	TGTGCCAGCACCTCGGGGGCCACTGAAGCTTTCTTT	CASTSGATEAFF
TRBD1	few	TRBV4-3	TRBJ1-4	TGCGCCAGCAGCCCCAGGGGGGTTGGCAAACTGTTTTTT	CASSPRGVGKLFF
TRBD2	many	TRBV7-6	TRBJ2-1	TGTGCCAGCAGCTTAGGGGGGGGACGACGAGGTGAGCAGTTCTTC	CASSLGGGRRGEQFF
.	.	TRBV5-1	TRBJ1-1	TGCGCCAGCAGCTCCCTGGGGAACACTGAAGCTTTCTTT	CASSSLGNTEAFF
TRBD1	.	TRBV7-9	TRBJ2-1	TGTGCCAGCAGCCGACAGGGGTACAATGAGCAGTTCTTC	CASSRQGYNEQFF
TRBD2	many	TRBV6-2/TRBV6-3	TRBJ2-1	TGTGCCAGCAGTGAGGCGGGGGGAGATTACAATGAGCAGTTCTTC	CASSEAGGDYNEQFF
TRBD2	.	TRBV4-1	TRBJ2-5	TGCGCCAGCAGCCAAACTAGCGGGGGGACTTCCCAAGAGACCCAGTACTTC	CASSQTSGGTSQETQYF
TRBD1	.	TRBV29-1	TRBJ2-7	TGCAGCGTGTCCTACAGGGGTTTCTACTACGAGCAGTACTTC	CSVSYRGFYYEQYF
.	.	TRBV5-1	TRBJ2-3	TGCGCCAGCAGCTTGTGGCAGGGAGTAGATACGCAGTATTTT	CASSLWQGVDTQYF
TRBD2	few	TRBV4-2	TRBJ2-5	TGTGCCAGCAGCCAAGATCTCGGGACTAGCTCTAAGACCCAGTACTTC	CASSQDLGTSSKTQYF
TRBD2	.	TRBV7-3	TRBJ2-2	TGTGCCAGCAGTATGGGACTACCCGCGACCGGGGAGCTGTTTTTT	CASSMGLPATGELFF
TRBD2	few	TRBV7-8	TRBJ2-5	TGTGCCAGCAGCTTACTAGCGGGGAGCCAAGAGACCCAGTACTTC	CASSLLAGSQETQYF